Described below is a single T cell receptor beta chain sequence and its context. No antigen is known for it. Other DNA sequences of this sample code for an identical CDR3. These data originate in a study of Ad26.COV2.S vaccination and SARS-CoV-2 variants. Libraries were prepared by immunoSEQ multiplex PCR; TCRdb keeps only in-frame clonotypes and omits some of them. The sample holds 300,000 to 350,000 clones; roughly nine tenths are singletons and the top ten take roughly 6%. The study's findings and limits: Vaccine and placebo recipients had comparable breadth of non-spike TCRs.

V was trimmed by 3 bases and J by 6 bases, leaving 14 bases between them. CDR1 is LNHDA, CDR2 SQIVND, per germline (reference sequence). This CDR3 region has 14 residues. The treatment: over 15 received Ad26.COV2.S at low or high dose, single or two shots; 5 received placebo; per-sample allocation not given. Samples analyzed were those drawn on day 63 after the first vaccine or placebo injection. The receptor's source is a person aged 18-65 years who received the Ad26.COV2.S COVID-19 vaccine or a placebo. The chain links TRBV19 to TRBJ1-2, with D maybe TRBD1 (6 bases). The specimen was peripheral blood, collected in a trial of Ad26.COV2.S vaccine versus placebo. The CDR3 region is CASSIGQGLDGYTF. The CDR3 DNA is TGTGCCAGTAGTATTGGGCAGGGGCTGGATGGCTACACCTTC.